The clone carrying this T cell receptor beta chain was seen at least ten times. Its matching antigen is unknown. This sample was included in a study of blood T cells in healthy people across ages. Study in general: The capture of about one barcoded beta molecule per two T cells was achieved by template switching. Study-level points and caveats: Bulk PBMC profiling left naive and antigen-experienced comparisons inconclusive.

From germline, CDR1 is MNHEY and CDR2 SVGAGI. Deletions cut 7 bases from V and 3 bases from J, with 11 bases between. The CDR3 is 13 residues long. The second PCR ran about 7 to 12 cycles with a sample-barcoded 5' primer and J-beta primers. Each cDNA molecule received a tag from a template-switch adaptor that had 12 random nucleotides. One entry per CDR3 protein, called by TCRdb with MiXCR from the 5' RACE reads. The sample carries around 1.7 million distinct CDR3 sequences, 28% recorded once. Sequencing was carried out using blood. The TCR sequence derives from a woman under 40 in good health. The chain joins TRBV6-5 to TRBJ2-3; maybe TRBD2 (5 bases). CDR3 sequence (DNA): TGTGCCAGCACGCGAAGCGGAACAGATACGCAGTATTTT. As protein: CASTRSGTDTQYF.